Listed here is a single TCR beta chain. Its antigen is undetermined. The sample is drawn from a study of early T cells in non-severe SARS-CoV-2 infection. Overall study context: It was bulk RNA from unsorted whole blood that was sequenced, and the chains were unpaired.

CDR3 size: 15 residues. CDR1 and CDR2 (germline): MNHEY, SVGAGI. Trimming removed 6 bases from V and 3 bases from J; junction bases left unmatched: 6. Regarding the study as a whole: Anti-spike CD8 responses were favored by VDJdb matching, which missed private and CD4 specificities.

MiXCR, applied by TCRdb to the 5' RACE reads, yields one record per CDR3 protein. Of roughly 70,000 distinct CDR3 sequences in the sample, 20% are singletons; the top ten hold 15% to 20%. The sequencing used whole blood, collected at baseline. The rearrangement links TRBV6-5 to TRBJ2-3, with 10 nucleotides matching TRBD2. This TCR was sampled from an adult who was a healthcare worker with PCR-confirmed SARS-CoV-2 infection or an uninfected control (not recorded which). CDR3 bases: TGTGCCAGCAGGGAACAGGGACTAGCGACAGATACGCAGTATTTT. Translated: CASREQGLATDTQYF.